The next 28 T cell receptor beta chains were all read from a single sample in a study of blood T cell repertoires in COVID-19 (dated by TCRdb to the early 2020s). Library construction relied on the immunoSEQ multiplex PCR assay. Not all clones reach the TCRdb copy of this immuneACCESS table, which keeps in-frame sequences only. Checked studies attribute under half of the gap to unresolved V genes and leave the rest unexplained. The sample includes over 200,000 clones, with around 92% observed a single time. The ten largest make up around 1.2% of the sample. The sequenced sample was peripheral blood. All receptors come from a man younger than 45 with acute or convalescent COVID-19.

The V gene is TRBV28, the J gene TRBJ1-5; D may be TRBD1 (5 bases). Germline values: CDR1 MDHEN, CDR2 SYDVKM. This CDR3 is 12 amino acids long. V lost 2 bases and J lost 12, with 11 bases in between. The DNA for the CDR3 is TGTGCCAGCAGTTTAAGACAGCAATTCCAGCATTTT. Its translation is CASSLRQQFQHF.

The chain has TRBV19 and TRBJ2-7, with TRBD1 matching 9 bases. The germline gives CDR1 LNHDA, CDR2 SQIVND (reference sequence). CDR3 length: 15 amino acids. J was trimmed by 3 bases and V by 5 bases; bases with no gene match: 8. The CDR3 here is CASSVLGTGLYEQYF. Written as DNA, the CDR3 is TGTGCCAGTAGTGTATTGGGGACAGGGCTCTACGAGCAGTACTTC.

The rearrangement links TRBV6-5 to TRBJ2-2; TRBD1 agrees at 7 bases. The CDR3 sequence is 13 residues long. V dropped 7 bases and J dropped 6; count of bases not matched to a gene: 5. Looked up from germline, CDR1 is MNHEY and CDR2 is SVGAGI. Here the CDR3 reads CASNPRGSGELFF. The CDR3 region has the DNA TGTGCCAGCAACCCCAGGGGGTCCGGGGAGCTGTTTTTT.

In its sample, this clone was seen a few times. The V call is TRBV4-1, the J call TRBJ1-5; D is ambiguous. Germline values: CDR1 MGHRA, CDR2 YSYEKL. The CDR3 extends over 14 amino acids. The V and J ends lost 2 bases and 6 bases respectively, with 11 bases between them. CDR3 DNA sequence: TGCGCCAGCAGCCAAACCCCGGAGGGTCAGCCCCAGCATTTT. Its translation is CASSQTPEGQPQHF.

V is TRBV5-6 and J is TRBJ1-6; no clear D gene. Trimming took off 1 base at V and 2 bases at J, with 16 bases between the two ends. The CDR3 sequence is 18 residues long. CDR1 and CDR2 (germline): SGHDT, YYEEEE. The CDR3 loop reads CASSLLPRYGTYNSPLHF. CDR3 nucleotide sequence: TGTGCCAGCAGCTTGCTTCCGCGATACGGTACCTATAATTCACCCCTCCACTTT.

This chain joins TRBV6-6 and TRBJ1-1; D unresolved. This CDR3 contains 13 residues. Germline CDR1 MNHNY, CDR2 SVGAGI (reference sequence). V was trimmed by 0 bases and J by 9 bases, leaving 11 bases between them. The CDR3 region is CASSYSIDSKAFF. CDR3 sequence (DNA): TGTGCCAGCAGTTACTCGATAGACTCGAAAGCTTTCTTT.

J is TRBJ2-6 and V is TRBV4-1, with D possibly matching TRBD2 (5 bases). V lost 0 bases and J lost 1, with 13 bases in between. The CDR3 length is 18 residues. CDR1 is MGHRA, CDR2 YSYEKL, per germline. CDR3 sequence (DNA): TGCGCCAGCAGCCAAGACTGGGCCCCGGGGTCTGGGGCCAACGTCCTGACTTTC. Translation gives CASSQDWAPGSGANVLTF.

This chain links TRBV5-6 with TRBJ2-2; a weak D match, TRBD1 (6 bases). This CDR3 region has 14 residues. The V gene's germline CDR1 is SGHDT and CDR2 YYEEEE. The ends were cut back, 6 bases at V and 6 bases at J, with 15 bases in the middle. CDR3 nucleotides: TGTGCCAGCACCATCGGACAGATCCCCGGGGAGCTGTTTTTT. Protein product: CASTIGQIPGELFF.

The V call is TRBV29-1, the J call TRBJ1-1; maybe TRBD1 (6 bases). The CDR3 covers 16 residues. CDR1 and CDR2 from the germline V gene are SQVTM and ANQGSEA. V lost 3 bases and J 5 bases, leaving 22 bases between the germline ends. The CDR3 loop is CSVEPWAGARGTEAFF. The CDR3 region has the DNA TGCAGCGTTGAGCCGTGGGCAGGGGCAAGGGGGACTGAAGCTTTCTTT.

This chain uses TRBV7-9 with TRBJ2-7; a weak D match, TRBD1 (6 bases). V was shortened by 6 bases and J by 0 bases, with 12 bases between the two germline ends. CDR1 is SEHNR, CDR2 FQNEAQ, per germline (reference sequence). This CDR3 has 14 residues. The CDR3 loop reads CASRDSTFSYEQYF. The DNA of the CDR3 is TGTGCCAGCAGGGACAGCACATTCTCCTACGAGCAGTACTTC.

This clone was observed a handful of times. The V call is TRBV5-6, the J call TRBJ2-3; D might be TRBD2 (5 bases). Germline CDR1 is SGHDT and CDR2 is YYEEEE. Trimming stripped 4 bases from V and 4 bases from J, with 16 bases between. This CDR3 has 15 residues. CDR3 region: CASSRGPGFSDTQYF. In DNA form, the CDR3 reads TGTGCCAGCAGCCGAGGGCCTGGCTTCTCAGATACGCAGTATTTT. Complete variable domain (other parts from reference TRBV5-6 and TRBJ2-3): DAGVTQSPTHLIKTRGQQVTLRCSPKSGHDTVSWYQQALGQGPQFIFQYYEEEERQRGNFPDRFSGHQFPNYSSELNVNALLLGDSALYLCASSRGPGFSDTQYFGPGTRLTVL.

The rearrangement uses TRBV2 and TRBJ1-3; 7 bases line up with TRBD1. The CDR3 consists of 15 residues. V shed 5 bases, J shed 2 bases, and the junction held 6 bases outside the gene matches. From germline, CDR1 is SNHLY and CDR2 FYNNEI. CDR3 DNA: TGTGCCAGCAGTCCCGGAGGACAGGCTGGAAACACCATATATTTT. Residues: CASSPGGQAGNTIYF.

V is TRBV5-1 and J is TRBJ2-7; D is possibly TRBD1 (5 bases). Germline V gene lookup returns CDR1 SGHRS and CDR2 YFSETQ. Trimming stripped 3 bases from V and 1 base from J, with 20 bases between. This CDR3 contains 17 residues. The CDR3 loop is CASSSFPGHDQSYEQYF. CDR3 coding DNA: TGCGCCAGCAGCTCCTTCCCTGGACATGACCAATCCTACGAGCAGTACTTC. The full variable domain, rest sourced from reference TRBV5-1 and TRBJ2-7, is KAGVTQTPRYLIKTRGQQVTLSCSPISGHRSVSWYQQTPGQGLQFLFEYFSETQRNKGNFPGRFSGRQFSNSRSEMNVSTLELGDSALYLCASSSFPGHDQSYEQYFGPGTRLTVT.

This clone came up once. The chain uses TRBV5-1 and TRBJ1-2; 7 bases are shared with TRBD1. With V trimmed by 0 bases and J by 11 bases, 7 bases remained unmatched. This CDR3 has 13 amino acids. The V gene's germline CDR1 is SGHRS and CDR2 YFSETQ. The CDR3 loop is CASSLAGTASYTF. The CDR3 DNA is TGCGCCAGCAGCTTGGCCGGGACAGCTAGTTACACCTTC.

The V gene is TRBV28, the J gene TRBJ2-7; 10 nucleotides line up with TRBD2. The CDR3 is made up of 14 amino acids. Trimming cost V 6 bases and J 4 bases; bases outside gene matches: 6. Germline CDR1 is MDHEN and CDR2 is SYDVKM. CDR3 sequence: CASRRSGGAYEQYF. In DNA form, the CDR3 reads TGTGCCAGCAGGCGAAGCGGGGGGGCTTACGAGCAGTACTTC.

This chain's CDR3 is CAAGLGPRDSQHF. The DNA of the CDR3 is TGTGCCGCCGGATTAGGACCCCGGGATTCCCAGCATTTT. V usage is TRBV15 and J usage is TRBJ1-5; D gene unclear. The CDR3 is 13 residues long. V was pared by 11 bases and J by 11 bases, with 22 bases between. Germline CDR1 is LNHNV and CDR2 is YYDKDF (reference sequence).

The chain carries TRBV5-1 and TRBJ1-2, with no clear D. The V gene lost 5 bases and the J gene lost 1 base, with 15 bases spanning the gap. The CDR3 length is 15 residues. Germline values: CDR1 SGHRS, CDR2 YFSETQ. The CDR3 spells CASSFSQRGNYGYTF. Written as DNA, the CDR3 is TGCGCCAGCAGTTTTTCCCAGAGAGGTAACTATGGCTACACCTTC.

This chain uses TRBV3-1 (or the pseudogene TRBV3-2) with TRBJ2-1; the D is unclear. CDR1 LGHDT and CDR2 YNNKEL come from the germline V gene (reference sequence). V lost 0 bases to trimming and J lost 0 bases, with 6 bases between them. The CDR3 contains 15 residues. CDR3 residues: CASSQDPNSYNEQFF. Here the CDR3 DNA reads TGTGCCAGCAGCCAAGATCCCAACTCCTACAATGAGCAGTTCTTC.

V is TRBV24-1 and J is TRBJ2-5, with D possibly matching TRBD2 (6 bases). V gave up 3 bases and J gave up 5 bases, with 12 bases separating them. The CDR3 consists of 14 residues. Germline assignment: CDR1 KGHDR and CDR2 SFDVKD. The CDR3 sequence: CATSDLGGRETQYF. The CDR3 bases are TGTGCCACCAGTGATCTGGGGGGTAGGGAGACCCAGTACTTC.

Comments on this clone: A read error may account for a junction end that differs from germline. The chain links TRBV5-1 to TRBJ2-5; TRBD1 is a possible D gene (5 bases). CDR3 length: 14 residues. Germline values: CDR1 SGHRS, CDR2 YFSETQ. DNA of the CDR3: TGCGCCAGCAGCTTGAGTCTCAACTCCGACAGCCGACACTTC. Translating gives CASSLSLNSDSRHF.

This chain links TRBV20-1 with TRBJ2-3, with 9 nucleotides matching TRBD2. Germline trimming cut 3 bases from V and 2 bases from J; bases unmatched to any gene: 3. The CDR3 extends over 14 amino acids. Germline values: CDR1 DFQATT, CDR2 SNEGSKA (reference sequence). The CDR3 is CSASSGGDTDTQYF. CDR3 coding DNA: TGCAGTGCTAGTAGCGGGGGTGACACAGATACGCAGTATTTT.

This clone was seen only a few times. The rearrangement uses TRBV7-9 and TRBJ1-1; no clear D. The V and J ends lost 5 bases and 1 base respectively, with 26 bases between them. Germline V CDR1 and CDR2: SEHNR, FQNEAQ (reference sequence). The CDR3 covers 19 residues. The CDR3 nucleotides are TGTGCCAGCAGCCCCTTGGTCGGGCGGGGTTCAACCAGGAACACTGAAGCTTTCTTT. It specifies CASSPLVGRGSTRNTEAFF.

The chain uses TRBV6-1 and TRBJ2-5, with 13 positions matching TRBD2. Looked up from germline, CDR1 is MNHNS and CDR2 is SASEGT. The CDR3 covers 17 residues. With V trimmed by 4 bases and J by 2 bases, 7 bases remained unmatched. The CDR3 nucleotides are TGTGCCAGCAGTGGGACTAGCGGGGGCCGAGGGCAAGAGACCCAGTACTTC. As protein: CASSGTSGGRGQETQYF.

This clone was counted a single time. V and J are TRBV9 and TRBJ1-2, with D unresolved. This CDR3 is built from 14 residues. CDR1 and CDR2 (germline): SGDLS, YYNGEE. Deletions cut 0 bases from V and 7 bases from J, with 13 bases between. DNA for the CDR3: TGTGCCAGCAGCGTAGAATTGGGTACGGGTGGCTACACCTTC. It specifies CASSVELGTGGYTF. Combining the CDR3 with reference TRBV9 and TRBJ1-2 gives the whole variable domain DSGVTQTPKHLITATGQRVTLRCSPRSGDLSVYWYQQSLDQGLQFLIQYYNGEERAKGNILERFSAQQFPDLHSELNLSSLELGDSALYFCASSVELGTGGYTFGSGTRLTVV.

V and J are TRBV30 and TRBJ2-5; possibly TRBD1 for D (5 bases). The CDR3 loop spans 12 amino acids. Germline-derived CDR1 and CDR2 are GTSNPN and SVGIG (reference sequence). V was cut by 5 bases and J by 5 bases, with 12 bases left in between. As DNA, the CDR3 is TGTGCCTGGGGATGGGCAGGGGAGACCCAGTACTTC. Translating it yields CAWGWAGETQYF.

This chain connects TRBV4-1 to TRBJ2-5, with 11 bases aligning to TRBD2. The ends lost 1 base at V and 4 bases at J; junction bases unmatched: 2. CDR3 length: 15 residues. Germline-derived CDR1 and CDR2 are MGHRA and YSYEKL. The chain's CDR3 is CASSQGTSGLETQYF. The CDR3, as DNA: TGCGCCAGCAGCCAAGGGACTAGCGGGCTAGAGACCCAGTACTTC.

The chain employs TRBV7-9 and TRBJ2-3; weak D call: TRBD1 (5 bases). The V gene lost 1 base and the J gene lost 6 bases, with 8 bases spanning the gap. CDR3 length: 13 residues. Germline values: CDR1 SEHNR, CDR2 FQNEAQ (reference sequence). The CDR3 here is CASSLEGWDTQYF. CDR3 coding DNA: TGTGCCAGCAGCTTAGAGGGGTGGGATACGCAGTATTTT.

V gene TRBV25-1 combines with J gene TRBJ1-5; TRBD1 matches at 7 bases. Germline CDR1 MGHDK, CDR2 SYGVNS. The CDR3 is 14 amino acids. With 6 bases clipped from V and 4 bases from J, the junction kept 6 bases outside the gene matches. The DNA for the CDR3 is TGTGCCAGCAGCGGTACACAGGGGAATCAGCCCCAGCATTTT. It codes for CASSGTQGNQPQHF.